The T cell receptor (beta chain) under discussion was sequenced for a study of T cell changes during pregnancy in multiple sclerosis. This CDR3 contains 13 residues. V lost 4 bases and J lost 5, with 11 bases in between. Germline-derived CDR1 and CDR2 are LNHDA and SQIVND (reference sequence). Some clones are missing from TCRdb's copy, which holds only in-frame ones; the method was immunoSEQ multiplex PCR. Of more than 25,000 clones in the sample, around 89% were seen once. The V and J genes are TRBV19 and TRBJ2-5; weak D call: TRBD2 (5 bases). This receptor was identified in a female donor with multiple sclerosis, enrolled in a pregnancy study. Sequencing used CD8+ T cells from peripheral blood mononuclear cells, obtained after pregnancy. The CDR3 spells CASSSKGGETQYF. CDR3 nucleotides: TGTGCCAGTAGTAGCAAGGGCGGGGAGACCCAGTACTTC. Combining the CDR3 with reference TRBV19 and TRBJ2-5 gives the whole variable domain DGGITQSPKYLFRKEGQNVTLSCEQNLNHDAMYWYRQDPGQGLRLIYYSQIVNDFQKGDIAEGYSVSREKKESFPLTVTSAQKNPTAFYLCASSSKGGETQYFGPGTRLLVL.